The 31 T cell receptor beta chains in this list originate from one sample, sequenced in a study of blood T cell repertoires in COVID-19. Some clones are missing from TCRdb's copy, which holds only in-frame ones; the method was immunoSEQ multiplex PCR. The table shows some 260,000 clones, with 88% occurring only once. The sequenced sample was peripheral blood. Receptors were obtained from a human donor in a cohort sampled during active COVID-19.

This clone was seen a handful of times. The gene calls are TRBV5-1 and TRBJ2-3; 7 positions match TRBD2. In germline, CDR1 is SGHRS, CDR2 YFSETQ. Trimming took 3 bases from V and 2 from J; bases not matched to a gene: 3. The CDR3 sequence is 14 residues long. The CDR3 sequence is CASSSTSVTDTQYF. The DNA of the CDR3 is TGCGCCAGCAGCTCCACTAGCGTCACAGATACGCAGTATTTT.

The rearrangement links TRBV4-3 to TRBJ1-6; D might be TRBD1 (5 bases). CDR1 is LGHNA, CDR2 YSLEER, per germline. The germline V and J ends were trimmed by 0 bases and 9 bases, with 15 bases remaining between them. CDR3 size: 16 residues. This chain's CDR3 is CASSQDLGQGSSPLHF. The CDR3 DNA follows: TGCGCCAGCAGCCAAGATTTGGGGCAGGGATCTTCACCCCTCCACTTT.

The CDR3, as DNA: TGTGCTAGTGGTCCAGACACAGATGAGCAGTACTTC. It yields the protein CASGPDTDEQYF. The chain is built from TRBV12-5 and TRBJ2-7; D uncertain. Germline V gene data show CDR1 as LGHNT and CDR2 as FRNRAP. V lost 5 bases to trimming and J lost 7 bases, with 12 bases between them. The CDR3 loop spans 12 amino acids.

CDR3 sequence (DNA): TGTGCCAGCAGCTTAGGGACAACTAATCAGCCCCAGCATTTT. Translated: CASSLGTTNQPQHF. The chain has TRBV5-8 and TRBJ1-5, with D maybe TRBD1 (6 bases). This CDR3 spans 14 amino acids. V lost 2 bases and J 4 bases, leaving 10 bases between the germline ends. CDR1 and CDR2 from the germline V gene are SGHTS and YDEGEE.

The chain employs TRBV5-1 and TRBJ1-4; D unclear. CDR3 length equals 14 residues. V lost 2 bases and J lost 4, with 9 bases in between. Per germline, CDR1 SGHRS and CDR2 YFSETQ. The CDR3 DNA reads TGCGCCAGCAGCTTATTCAGGCTTAATGAAAAACTGTTTTTT. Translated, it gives CASSLFRLNEKLFF. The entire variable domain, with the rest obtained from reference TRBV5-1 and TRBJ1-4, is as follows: KAGVTQTPRYLIKTRGQQVTLSCSPISGHRSVSWYQQTPGQGLQFLFEYFSETQRNKGNFPGRFSGRQFSNSRSEMNVSTLELGDSALYLCASSLFRLNEKLFFGSGTQLSVL.

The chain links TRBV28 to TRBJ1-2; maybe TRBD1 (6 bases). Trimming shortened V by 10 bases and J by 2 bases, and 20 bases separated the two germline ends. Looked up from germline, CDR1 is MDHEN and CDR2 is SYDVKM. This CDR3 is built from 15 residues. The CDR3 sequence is CATLNRDGSNYGYTF. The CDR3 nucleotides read TGTGCCACCCTGAACAGGGACGGGTCCAACTATGGCTACACCTTC.

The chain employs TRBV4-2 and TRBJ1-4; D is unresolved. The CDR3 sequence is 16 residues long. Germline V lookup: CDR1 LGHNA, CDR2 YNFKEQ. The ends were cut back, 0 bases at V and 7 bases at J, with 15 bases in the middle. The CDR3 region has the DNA TGTGCCAGCAGCCAAGATGAGACACGGGGAAGTGAAAAACTGTTTTTT. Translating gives CASSQDETRGSEKLFF.

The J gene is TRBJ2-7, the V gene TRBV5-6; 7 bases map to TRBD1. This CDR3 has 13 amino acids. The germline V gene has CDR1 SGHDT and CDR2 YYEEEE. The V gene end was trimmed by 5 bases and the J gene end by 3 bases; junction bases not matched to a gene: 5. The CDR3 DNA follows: TGTGCCAGCAGTTCGTACAGGGGCTACGAGCAGTACTTC. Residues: CASSSYRGYEQYF.

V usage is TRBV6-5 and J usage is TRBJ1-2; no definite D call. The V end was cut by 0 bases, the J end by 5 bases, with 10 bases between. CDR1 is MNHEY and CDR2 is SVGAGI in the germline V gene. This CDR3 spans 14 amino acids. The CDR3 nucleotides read TGTGCCAGCAGTTACTCCGGGGTAGGGTATGGCTACACCTTC. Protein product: CASSYSGVGYGYTF.

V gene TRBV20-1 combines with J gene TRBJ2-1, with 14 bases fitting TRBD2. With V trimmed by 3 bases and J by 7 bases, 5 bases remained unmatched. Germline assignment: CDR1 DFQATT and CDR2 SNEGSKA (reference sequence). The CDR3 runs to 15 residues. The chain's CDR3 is CSASGLAGGNNEQFF. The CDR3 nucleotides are TGCAGTGCTAGTGGACTAGCGGGGGGTAATAATGAGCAGTTCTTC.

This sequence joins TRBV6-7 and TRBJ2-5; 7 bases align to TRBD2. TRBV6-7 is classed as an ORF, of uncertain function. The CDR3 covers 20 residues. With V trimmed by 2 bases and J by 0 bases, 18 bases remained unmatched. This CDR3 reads CASSYGEGGVGWLYQETQYF. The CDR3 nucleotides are TGTGCCAGCAGTTACGGGGAGGGAGGGGTAGGCTGGCTCTACCAAGAGACCCAGTACTTC.

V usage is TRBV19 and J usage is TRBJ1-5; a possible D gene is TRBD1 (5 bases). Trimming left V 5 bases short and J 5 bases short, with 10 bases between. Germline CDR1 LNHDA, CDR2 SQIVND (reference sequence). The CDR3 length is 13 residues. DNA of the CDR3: TGTGCCAGTAGTCCAGGGCCCTATCAGCCCCAGCATTTT. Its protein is CASSPGPYQPQHF.

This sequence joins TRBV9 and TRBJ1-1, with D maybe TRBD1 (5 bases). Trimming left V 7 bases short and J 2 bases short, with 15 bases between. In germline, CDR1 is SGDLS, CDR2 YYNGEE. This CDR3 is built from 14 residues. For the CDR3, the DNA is TGTGCCAGCGGACTAGCAGGGACTAACACTGAAGCTTTCTTT. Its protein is CASGLAGTNTEAFF.

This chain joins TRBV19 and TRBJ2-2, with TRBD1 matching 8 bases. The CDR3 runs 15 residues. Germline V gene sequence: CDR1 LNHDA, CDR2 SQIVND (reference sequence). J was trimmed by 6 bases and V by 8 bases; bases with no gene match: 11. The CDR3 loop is CASADRGASSGELFF. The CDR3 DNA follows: TGTGCCAGTGCCGACAGGGGAGCTTCGTCCGGGGAGCTGTTTTTT.

In nucleotides, the CDR3 is TGTGCCAGCAGCTTACCAGACAGGGTAATTTCCCGCGAGAGGGGTTACGAGCAGTACTTC. Translated, it gives CASSLPDRVISRERGYEQYF. The chain uses TRBV11-3 and TRBJ2-7; 7 nucleotides align to TRBD1. This CDR3 is 20 amino acids long. Germline V CDR1 and CDR2: SGHNT, YENEEA. The V segment lost 2 bases and the J segment 4 bases; nucleotides outside the gene matches: 23.

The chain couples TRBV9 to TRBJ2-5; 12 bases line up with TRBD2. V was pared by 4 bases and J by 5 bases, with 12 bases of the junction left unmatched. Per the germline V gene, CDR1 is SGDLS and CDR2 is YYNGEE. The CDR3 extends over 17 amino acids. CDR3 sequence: CASSLGLGLAGMETQYF. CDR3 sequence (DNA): TGTGCCAGCAGCCTCGGACTCGGACTAGCGGGAATGGAGACCCAGTACTTC.

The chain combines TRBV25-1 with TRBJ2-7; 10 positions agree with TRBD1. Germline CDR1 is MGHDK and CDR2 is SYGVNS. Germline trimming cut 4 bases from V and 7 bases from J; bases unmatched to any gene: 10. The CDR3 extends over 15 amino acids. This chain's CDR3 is CASSVLGTGVREQYF. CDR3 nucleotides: TGTGCCAGCAGTGTTCTGGGGACAGGGGTGCGGGAGCAGTACTTC.

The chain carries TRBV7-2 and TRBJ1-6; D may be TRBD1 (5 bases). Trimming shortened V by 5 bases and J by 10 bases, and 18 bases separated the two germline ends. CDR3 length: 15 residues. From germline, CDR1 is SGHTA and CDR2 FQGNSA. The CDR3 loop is CASSLRDVGGSPLHF. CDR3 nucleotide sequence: TGTGCCAGCAGCCTCAGGGACGTGGGAGGATCACCCCTCCACTTT.

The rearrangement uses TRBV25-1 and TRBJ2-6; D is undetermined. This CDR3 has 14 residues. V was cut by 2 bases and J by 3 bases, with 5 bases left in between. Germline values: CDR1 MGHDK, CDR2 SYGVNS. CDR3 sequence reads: CASSEEVGANVLTF. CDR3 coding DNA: TGTGCCAGCAGTGAAGAGGTTGGGGCCAACGTCCTGACTTTC.

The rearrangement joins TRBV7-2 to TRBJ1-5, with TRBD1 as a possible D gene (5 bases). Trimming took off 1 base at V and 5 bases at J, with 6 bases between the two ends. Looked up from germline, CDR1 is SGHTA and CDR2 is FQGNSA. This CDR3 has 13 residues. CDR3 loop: CASSLVGDQPQHF. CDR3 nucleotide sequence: TGTGCCAGCAGCTTAGTAGGGGATCAGCCCCAGCATTTT.

In DNA, the CDR3 is TGCGCCAGCAGCCAAGAGCTAAGAAACCACTACGAGCAGTACTTC. Protein: CASSQELRNHYEQYF. The V gene is TRBV4-3, the J gene TRBJ2-7; D is unclear. This CDR3 contains 15 residues. V was clipped by 0 bases and J by 3 bases, with 12 bases between them. Germline V gene lookup returns CDR1 LGHNA and CDR2 YSLEER.

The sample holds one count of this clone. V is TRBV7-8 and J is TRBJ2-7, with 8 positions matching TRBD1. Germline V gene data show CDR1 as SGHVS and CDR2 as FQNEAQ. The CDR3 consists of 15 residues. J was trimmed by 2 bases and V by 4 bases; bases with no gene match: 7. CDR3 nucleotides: TGTGCCAGCAGCTCTCCGGGACAGGTCGCCTACGAGCAGTACTTC. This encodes CASSSPGQVAYEQYF.

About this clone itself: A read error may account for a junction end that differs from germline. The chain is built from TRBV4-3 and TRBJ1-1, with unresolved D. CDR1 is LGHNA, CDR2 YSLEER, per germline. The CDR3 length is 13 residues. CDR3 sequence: CASSRRENNEAFF. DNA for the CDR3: TGCGCCAGCAGCCGGAGGGAAAACAATGAAGCTTTCTTT.

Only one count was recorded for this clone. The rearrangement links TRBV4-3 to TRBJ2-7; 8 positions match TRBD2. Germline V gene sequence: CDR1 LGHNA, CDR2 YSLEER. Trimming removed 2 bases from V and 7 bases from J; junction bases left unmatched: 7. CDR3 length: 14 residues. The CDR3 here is CASSQYTSGYEQYF. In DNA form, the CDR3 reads TGCGCCAGCAGCCAATATACTAGCGGTTATGAGCAGTACTTC.

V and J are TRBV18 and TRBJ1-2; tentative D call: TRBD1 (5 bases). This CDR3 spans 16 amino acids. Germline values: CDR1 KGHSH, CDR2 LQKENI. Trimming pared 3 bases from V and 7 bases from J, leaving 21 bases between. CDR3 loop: CASSPKPSGRVGGYTF. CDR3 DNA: TGTGCCAGCTCACCCAAACCTTCGGGCAGGGTGGGTGGCTACACCTTC.

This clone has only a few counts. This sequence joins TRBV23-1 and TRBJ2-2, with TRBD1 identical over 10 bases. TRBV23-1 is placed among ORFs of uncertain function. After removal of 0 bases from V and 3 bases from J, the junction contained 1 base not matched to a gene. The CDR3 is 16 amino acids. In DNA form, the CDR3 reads TGCGCCAGCAGTCAATCGGGGACAGGGGACACCGGGGAGCTGTTTTTT. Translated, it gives CASSQSGTGDTGELFF.

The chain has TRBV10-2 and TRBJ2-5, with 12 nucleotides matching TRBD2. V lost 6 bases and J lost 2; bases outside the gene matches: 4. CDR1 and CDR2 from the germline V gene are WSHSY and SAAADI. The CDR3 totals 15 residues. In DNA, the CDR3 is TGCGCCAGCAGGGGGCTAGCGGGGGGGCAAGAGACCCAGTACTTC. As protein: CASRGLAGGQETQYF.

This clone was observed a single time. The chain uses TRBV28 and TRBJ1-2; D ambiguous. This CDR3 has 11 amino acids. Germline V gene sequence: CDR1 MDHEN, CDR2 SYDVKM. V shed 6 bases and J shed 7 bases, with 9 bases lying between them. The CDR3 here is CASSGGSGYTF. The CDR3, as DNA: TGTGCCAGCAGCGGTGGGAGTGGCTACACCTTC.

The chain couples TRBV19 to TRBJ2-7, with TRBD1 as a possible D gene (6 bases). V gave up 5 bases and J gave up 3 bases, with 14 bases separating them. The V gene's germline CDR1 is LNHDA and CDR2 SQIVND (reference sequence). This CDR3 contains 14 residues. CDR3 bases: TGTGCCAGTAGTGAAGACAGGCTATACTACGAGCAGTACTTC. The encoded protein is CASSEDRLYYEQYF.

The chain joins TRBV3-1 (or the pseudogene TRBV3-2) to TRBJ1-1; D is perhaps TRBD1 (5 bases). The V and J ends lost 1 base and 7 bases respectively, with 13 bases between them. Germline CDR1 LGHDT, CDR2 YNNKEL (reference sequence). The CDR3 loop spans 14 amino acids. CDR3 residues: CASSQVDAGIEAFF. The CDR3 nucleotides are TGTGCCAGCAGCCAAGTGGATGCAGGGATTGAAGCTTTCTTT.

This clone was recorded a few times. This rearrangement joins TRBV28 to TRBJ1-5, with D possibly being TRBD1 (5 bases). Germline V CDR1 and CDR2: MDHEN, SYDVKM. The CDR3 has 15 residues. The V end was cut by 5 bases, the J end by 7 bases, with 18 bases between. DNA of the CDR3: TGTGCCAGCAGTGACGGAGGGGCACCCGGACAGCCCCAGCATTTT. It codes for CASSDGGAPGQPQHF.